A single sample gave rise to the 20 T cell receptor beta chains below, sequenced in a study of blood T cell repertoires in COVID-19. Libraries were prepared by immunoSEQ multiplex PCR; TCRdb keeps only in-frame clonotypes and omits some of them. The data contain 200,000 to 300,000 clones, roughly 90% of them singletons. The sample taken for sequencing was peripheral blood. The receptors originated from a man aged 30 to 39 with active or convalescent COVID-19.

This clone was counted at least ten times. V usage is TRBV5-1 and J usage is TRBJ1-1; D is unresolved. The germline V and J ends were trimmed by 0 bases and 10 bases, with 19 bases remaining between them. This CDR3 comprises 15 residues. Germline lookup yields CDR1 SGHRS and CDR2 YFSETQ. The CDR3: CASSLDQPPQRGAFF. The CDR3 DNA reads TGCGCCAGCAGCTTGGATCAGCCACCACAACGAGGAGCTTTCTTT.

The chain employs TRBV6-5 and TRBJ1-1, with D perhaps matching TRBD1 (5 bases). Germline-derived CDR1 and CDR2 are MNHEY and SVGAGI. The CDR3 spans 15 residues. V was shortened by 5 bases and J by 3 bases, with 16 bases between the two germline ends. This CDR3 reads CASSLDRTKDTEAFF. The DNA for the CDR3 is TGTGCCAGCAGTCTTGACAGAACCAAGGACACTGAAGCTTTCTTT.

The chain couples TRBV5-1 to TRBJ2-7, with D maybe TRBD2 (6 bases). The CDR3 covers 15 residues. Germline CDR1 is SGHRS and CDR2 is YFSETQ. V was shortened by 2 bases and J by 4 bases, with 16 bases between the two germline ends. The CDR3 nucleotides read TGCGCCAGCAGCTTTTCTCGGGGGACCTTTTACGAGCAGTACTTC. Translating it yields CASSFSRGTFYEQYF.

The rearrangement links TRBV9 to TRBJ2-3; possibly TRBD2 for D (5 bases). Germline V CDR1 and CDR2: SGDLS, YYNGEE. The V gene lost 0 bases and the J gene lost 8 bases, with 16 bases spanning the gap. The CDR3 runs 15 residues. The CDR3 spells CASSVGTIASGTQYF. CDR3 bases: TGTGCCAGCAGCGTAGGGACGATAGCGTCGGGTACGCAGTATTTT.

V is TRBV19 and J is TRBJ2-1; D may be TRBD2 (6 bases). Germline assignment: CDR1 LNHDA and CDR2 SQIVND (reference sequence). The CDR3 is 15 amino acids. V lost 8 bases and J 0 bases, leaving 14 bases between the germline ends. CDR3: CASQKGRSSYNEQFF. The CDR3 bases are TGTGCCAGTCAAAAGGGGAGGAGCTCCTACAATGAGCAGTTCTTC.

The chain uses TRBV6-5 and TRBJ1-1, with a possible D match to TRBD1 (5 bases). There are 12 residues in the CDR3. V was shortened by 6 bases and J by 10 bases, with 15 bases between the two germline ends. CDR1 MNHEY and CDR2 SVGAGI come from the germline V gene. The CDR3 loop is CASRDPGVGAFF. The CDR3 DNA sequence: TGTGCCAGCAGGGACCCGGGGGTTGGAGCTTTCTTT.

The chain recombines TRBV7-9 with TRBJ1-1; TRBD1 aligns across 8 bases. This CDR3 comprises 13 residues. Germline assignment: CDR1 SEHNR and CDR2 FQNEAQ (reference sequence). The J segment lost 5 bases and the V segment lost 5 bases, leaving 4 bases of the junction unmatched. CDR3 nucleotide sequence: TGTGCCAGCAGCCAACAGGGGGGAACTGAAGCTTTCTTT. Translated, it gives CASSQQGGTEAFF.

This chain links TRBV5-4 with TRBJ2-4; D not certain. V lost 2 bases, J lost 3 bases, and 6 bases lay in between. Germline lookup yields CDR1 SGHNT and CDR2 YYREEE (reference sequence). The CDR3 length is 13 residues. The CDR3 coding sequence is TGTGCCAGCAGCTTAGAGTTCAAAAACATTCAGTACTTC. It codes for CASSLEFKNIQYF.

This chain uses TRBV5-1 with TRBJ2-1; tentatively, D is TRBD2 (6 bases). V was cut by 2 bases and J by 0 bases, with 9 bases left in between. The CDR3 consists of 15 residues. Per germline, CDR1 SGHRS and CDR2 YFSETQ. CDR3 DNA: TGCGCCAGCAGCTTCGGGACTCCCTCCTACAATGAGCAGTTCTTC. As protein: CASSFGTPSYNEQFF.

This clone was recorded once. This rearrangement joins TRBV27 to TRBJ2-5; 13 nucleotides line up with TRBD2. The junction had 5 bases not matched to a gene; V was cut back by 5 bases and J by 5 bases. This CDR3 spans 15 amino acids. CDR1 and CDR2 (germline): MNHEY, SMNVEV (reference sequence). CDR3 sequence: CASSILAGGWETQYF. CDR3 DNA sequence: TGTGCCAGCAGTATACTAGCGGGGGGGTGGGAGACCCAGTACTTC.

This clone showed up just once. This chain joins TRBV19 and TRBJ1-6; D gene unclear. Germline V gene sequence: CDR1 LNHDA, CDR2 SQIVND (reference sequence). This CDR3 comprises 12 residues. Trimming removed 5 bases from V and 7 bases from J, with 6 bases in between. This CDR3 is CASSLQNSPLHF. As DNA, the CDR3 is TGTGCCAGTAGTCTGCAGAATTCACCCCTCCACTTT.

The chain joins TRBV27 to TRBJ1-6; 7 bases are shared with TRBD1. After removal of 4 bases from V and 11 bases from J, the junction contained 17 bases not matched to a gene. The CDR3 is 17 amino acids. Germline CDR1 is MNHEY and CDR2 is SMNVEV (reference sequence). The CDR3 DNA reads as TGTGCCAGCAGTTCCCGACAGGGTGGTGGTTTTTTGGCACCCCTCCACTTT. Its protein is CASSSRQGGGFLAPLHF.

This clone was counted only a few times. The same CDR3 arises from other DNA sequences in this sample as well. The rearrangement links TRBV9 to TRBJ2-7, with TRBD1 matching over 7 bases. The CDR3 spans 12 residues. Germline CDR1 reads SGDLS; CDR2 reads YYNGEE. V dropped 3 bases and J dropped 4; count of bases not matched to a gene: 1. The CDR3 sequence: CASSAQGYEQYF. CDR3 nucleotides: TGTGCCAGCAGCGCACAGGGGTACGAGCAGTACTTC.

The rearrangement links TRBV5-4 to TRBJ2-2; unclear D gene. Trimming left V 0 bases short and J 9 bases short, with 9 bases between. Per germline, CDR1 SGHNT and CDR2 YYREEE (reference sequence). The CDR3 spans 13 residues. The CDR3 coding sequence is TGTGCCAGCAGCTTGGATCAGCGCCGGGAGCTGTTTTTT. The encoded protein is CASSLDQRRELFF.

The chain joins TRBV15 to TRBJ1-3, with TRBD1 matching 10 bases. Germline V lookup: CDR1 LNHNV, CDR2 YYDKDF (reference sequence). V shed 3 bases and J 3 bases; nucleotides not matched to a gene: 5. The length of the CDR3 is 16 residues. CDR3 sequence: CATSRTGGINGNTIYF. For the CDR3, the DNA is TGTGCCACCAGCAGGACAGGGGGCATTAATGGAAACACCATATATTTT.

About this clone: The sample contains more than one DNA sequence encoding this CDR3. V usage is TRBV7-9 and J usage is TRBJ2-7; D is undetermined. V was clipped by 4 bases and J by 3 bases, with 7 bases between them. Germline V gene data show CDR1 as SEHNR and CDR2 as FQNEAQ (reference sequence). CDR3 length: 12 amino acids. The CDR3 DNA sequence: TGTGCCAGCAGCTACGATAGCTACGAGCAGTACTTC. It translates to CASSYDSYEQYF.

This sequence joins TRBV2 and TRBJ2-7; TRBD2 is a possible D gene (6 bases). The CDR3 has 14 residues. V gave up 9 bases and J gave up 2 bases, with 17 bases separating them. The germline V gene encodes CDR1 SNHLY and CDR2 FYNNEI. The CDR3 DNA reads as TGTGCCAGTACCCGGGAGACGGGAGCCTACGAGCAGTACTTC. It translates to CASTRETGAYEQYF.

The rearrangement uses TRBV30 and TRBJ1-1; no clear D. CDR3 length equals 14 residues. CDR1 GTSNPN and CDR2 SVGIG come from the germline V gene (reference sequence). The V and J ends lost 4 bases and 4 bases respectively, with 16 bases between them. CDR3 protein: CAWTWNEGVTEAFF. The CDR3 DNA is TGTGCCTGGACCTGGAACGAGGGTGTCACTGAAGCTTTCTTT.

The gene calls are TRBV5-4 and TRBJ2-1; D ambiguous. The V end lost 4 bases, the J end lost 6 bases, and 17 bases lay between the germline ends. From germline, CDR1 is SGHNT and CDR2 YYREEE (reference sequence). The CDR3 consists of 15 residues. The CDR3 sequence is CASSRTLRKFNEQFF. In nucleotides, the CDR3 is TGTGCCAGCAGCCGCACTCTCAGGAAATTCAATGAGCAGTTCTTC.

This rearrangement joins TRBV7-2 to TRBJ2-3, with 9 bases fitting TRBD1. In germline, CDR1 is SGHTA, CDR2 FQGNSA. V lost 2 bases, J lost 6 bases, and 6 bases stayed unmatched. This CDR3 comprises 15 residues. The CDR3 sequence is CASSLWDREYDTQYF. The CDR3 nucleotides are TGTGCCAGCAGCTTATGGGACAGGGAGTATGATACGCAGTATTTT.